This T cell receptor beta chain was identified during a study of human T cells and chemical hapten exposure. Looking at the study overall: For the roughly 25-week duration of the study, patients were given weekly doses of diphenylcyclopropenone on the scalp.

As to time point: pre-sensitization, week 0. As to treatment: therapeutic diphenylcyclopropenone sensitization with weekly scalp DPC. CDR3 size: 12 residues. Trimming took 8 bases from V and 7 from J, leaving 11 bases between them. The library tagged each cDNA molecule with unique molecular identifiers. TCRdb passed the RACE reads through MiXCR, listing each CDR3 protein once. The sample records approximately 400,000 distinct CDR3 sequences, roughly 4.6% being singletons. This clonotype was counted a few times. The sequenced sample was whole blood, obtained in connection with sensitization to the hapten diphenylcyclopropenone (DPC). V usage is TRBV12-3 or TRBV12-4 and J usage is TRBJ2-2; D is unresolved. The receptor's source is a woman in her forties or fifties with alopecia areata. Some clones in this sample may be carry-over from other donors' samples. CDR3 in amino acids: CASFGSGGELFF. The CDR3 DNA is TGTGCCAGCTTCGGCTCTGGCGGGGAGCTGTTTTTT.